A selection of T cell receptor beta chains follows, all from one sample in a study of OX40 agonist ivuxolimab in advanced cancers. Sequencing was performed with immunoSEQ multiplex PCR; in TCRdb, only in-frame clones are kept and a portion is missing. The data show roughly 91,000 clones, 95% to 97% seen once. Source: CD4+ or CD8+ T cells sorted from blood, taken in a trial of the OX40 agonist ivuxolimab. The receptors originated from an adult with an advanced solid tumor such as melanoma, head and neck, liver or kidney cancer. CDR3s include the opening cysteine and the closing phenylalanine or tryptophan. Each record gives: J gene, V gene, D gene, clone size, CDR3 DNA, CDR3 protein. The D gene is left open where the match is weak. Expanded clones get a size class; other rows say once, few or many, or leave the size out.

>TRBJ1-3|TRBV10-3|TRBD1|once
TGTGCCATCAACGACAGGGGGCAAGCTGGAAACACCATATATTTT
CAINDRGQAGNTIYF
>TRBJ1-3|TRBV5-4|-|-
TGTGCCAGCAGCTCCGGTCCTTCCTCTGGAAACACCATATATTTT
CASSSGPSSGNTIYF
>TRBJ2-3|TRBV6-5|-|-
TGTGCCAGCAGTAGACAGGACGATACGCAGTATTTT
CASSRQDDTQYF
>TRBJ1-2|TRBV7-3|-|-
TGTGCCAGCAGCTTAAAAGGGCCGGGTTCGGGGCGGGGCTACACCTTC
CASSLKGPGSGRGYTF
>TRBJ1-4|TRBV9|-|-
TGTGCCAGCAGCGAGGGCATTACGGATGAAAAACTGTTTTTT
CASSEGITDEKLFF
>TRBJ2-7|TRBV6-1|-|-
TGTGCCAGTACTTCACGGCAGCAGTACTTC
CASTSRQQYF
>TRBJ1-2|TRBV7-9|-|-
TGTGCCAGCAGCTGGAGTACAGGGGGCTACACCTTC
CASSWSTGGYTF
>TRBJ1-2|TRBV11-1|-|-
TGTGCCAGCGGTCGGTACGGTGAGGGCGGCTACACCTTC
CASGRYGEGGYTF
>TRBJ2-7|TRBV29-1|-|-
TGCAGCGTTGAAGATCCTACGGGATCGGTGTACGAGCAGTACTTC
CSVEDPTGSVYEQYF
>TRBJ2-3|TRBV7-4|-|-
TGTGCCAGCAGCTCACTTGGAGATACGCAGTATTTT
CASSSLGDTQYF
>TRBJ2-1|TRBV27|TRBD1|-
TGTGCCAGCAGTTTAGCCCCCTATACAGGGGGCTCCTACAATGAGCAGTTCTTC
CASSLAPYTGGSYNEQFF
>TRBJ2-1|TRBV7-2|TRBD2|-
TGTGCCAGCAGCTTAGATCTAGCGGATTACAATGAGCAGTTCTTC
CASSLDLADYNEQFF
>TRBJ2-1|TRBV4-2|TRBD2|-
TGTGCCAGCAGCCTCGGGGGGGCGGGTGAGCAGTTCTTC
CASSLGGAGEQFF
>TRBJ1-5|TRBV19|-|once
TGTGCCAGTAGTATACGGGGGGTTAGCAATCAGCCCCAGCATTTT
CASSIRGVSNQPQHF
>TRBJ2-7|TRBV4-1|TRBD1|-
TGCGCCAGCAGCCAAGATAGGACAGGGGCCTACGAGCAGTACTTC
CASSQDRTGAYEQYF
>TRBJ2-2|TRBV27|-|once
TGTGCCAGCAGTTTGCAGGAGACCGGGGAGCTGTTTTTT
CASSLQETGELFF
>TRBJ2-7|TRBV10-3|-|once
TGTGCCATCAGTGAGGCGACTACGCCGCTCGAGCAGTACTTC
CAISEATTPLEQYF
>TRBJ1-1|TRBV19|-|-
TGTGCCAGTATCTCCGGGACATTGAACACTGAAGCTTTCTTT
CASISGTLNTEAFF
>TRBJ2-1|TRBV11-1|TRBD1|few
TGTGCCAGCAGCCCAGGACAGGGGGGTCTACTAGGCAATGAGCAGTTCTTC
CASSPGQGGLLGNEQFF
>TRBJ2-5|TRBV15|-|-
TGTGCCACCAGCAGCAAAGACTCGGTAACCCAGTACTTC
CATSSKDSVTQYF
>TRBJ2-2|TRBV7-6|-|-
TGTGCCAGCAGCTTAGGAGGGGACACAACCGGGGAGCTGTTTTTT
CASSLGGDTTGELFF
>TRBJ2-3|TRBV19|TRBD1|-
TGTGCCAGTAATGGTCAGGGGGATTCAGATACGCAGTATTTT
CASNGQGDSDTQYF
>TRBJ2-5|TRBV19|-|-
TGTGCCAGTAGTATAGATATCGAGGAACCTTGGATAGAGACCCAGTACTTC
CASSIDIEEPWIETQYF
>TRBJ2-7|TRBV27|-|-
TGTGCCACCTCACAGGGTAGCGCCTACGAGCAGTACTTC
CATSQGSAYEQYF
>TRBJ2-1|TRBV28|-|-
TGTGCCAGCAGTTTATGGGACAATGAGCAGTTCTTC
CASSLWDNEQFF
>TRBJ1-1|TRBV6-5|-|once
TGTGCCAGCAGTTGGGGGACAAGCAACACTGAAGCTTTCTTT
CASSWGTSNTEAFF
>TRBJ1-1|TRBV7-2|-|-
TGTGCCAGCAGCTATCCGGGCATGAACACTGAAGCTTTCTTT
CASSYPGMNTEAFF
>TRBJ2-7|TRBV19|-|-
TGTGCCAGTAGTGTCGCCGGACGGTCCTACGAGCAGTACTTC
CASSVAGRSYEQYF
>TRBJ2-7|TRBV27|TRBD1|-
TGTGCCAGCAGTTTGATAGGGACAGGGACCTACGAGCAGTACTTC
CASSLIGTGTYEQYF
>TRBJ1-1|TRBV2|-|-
TGTGCCAGCAGTGACCGAGGGGCATACACTGAAGCTTTCTTT
CASSDRGAYTEAFF
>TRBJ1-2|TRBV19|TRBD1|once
TGTGCCAGTAGTACACAGGGGGCCGATACCACGCTCTATGGCTACACCTTC
CASSTQGADTTLYGYTF
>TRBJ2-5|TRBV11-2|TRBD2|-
TGTGCCAGCAGCTTAGATACGGGACTAGCGGGGATCCAAGAGACCCAGTACTTC
CASSLDTGLAGIQETQYF
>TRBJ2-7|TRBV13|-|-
TGTGCCAGCAGCTTGGGGAGAACCTACGAGCAGTACTTC
CASSLGRTYEQYF
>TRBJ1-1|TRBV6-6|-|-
TGTGCCAGCAGTTACTTCGAGGGGGAAGCTTTCTTT
CASSYFEGEAFF
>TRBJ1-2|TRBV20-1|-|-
TGCAGTGCTAGCGAAGGGCATGGCTACACCTTC
CSASEGHGYTF
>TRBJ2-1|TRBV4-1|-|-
TGCGCCAGCAGCCAAGGGCTAGAAGATGATGAGCAGTTCTTC
CASSQGLEDDEQFF
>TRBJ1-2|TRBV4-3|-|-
TGCGCCAGCAGCCAAGATAGGGGAGGGCTGCGTCAAGGCTACACCTTC
CASSQDRGGLRQGYTF
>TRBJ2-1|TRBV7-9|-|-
TGTGCCAGCAGCAGTCTAGCGCCCTACAATGAGCAGTTCTTC
CASSSLAPYNEQFF
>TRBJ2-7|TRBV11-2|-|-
TGTGCCAGCAGCTTAGTACAGGGCTCCTACGAGCAGTACTTC
CASSLVQGSYEQYF
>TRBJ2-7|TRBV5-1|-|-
TGCGCCAGCAGCTTGCCAGGAACATCCTACGAGCAGTACTTC
CASSLPGTSYEQYF
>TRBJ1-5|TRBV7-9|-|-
TGTGCCAGCAGCTCACAGGGACAGCCCCAGCATTTT
CASSSQGQPQHF
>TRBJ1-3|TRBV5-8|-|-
TGTGCCAGCAGCTTCCAGTTCTCTGGAAACACCATATATTTT
CASSFQFSGNTIYF
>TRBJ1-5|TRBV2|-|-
TGTGCCAGCAGTGAAACCGACAGCTATAGCAATCAGCCCCAGCATTTT
CASSETDSYSNQPQHF
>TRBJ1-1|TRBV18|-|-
TGTGCCAGCTACTCCAGAGATTTGAACACTGAAGCTTTCTTT
CASYSRDLNTEAFF